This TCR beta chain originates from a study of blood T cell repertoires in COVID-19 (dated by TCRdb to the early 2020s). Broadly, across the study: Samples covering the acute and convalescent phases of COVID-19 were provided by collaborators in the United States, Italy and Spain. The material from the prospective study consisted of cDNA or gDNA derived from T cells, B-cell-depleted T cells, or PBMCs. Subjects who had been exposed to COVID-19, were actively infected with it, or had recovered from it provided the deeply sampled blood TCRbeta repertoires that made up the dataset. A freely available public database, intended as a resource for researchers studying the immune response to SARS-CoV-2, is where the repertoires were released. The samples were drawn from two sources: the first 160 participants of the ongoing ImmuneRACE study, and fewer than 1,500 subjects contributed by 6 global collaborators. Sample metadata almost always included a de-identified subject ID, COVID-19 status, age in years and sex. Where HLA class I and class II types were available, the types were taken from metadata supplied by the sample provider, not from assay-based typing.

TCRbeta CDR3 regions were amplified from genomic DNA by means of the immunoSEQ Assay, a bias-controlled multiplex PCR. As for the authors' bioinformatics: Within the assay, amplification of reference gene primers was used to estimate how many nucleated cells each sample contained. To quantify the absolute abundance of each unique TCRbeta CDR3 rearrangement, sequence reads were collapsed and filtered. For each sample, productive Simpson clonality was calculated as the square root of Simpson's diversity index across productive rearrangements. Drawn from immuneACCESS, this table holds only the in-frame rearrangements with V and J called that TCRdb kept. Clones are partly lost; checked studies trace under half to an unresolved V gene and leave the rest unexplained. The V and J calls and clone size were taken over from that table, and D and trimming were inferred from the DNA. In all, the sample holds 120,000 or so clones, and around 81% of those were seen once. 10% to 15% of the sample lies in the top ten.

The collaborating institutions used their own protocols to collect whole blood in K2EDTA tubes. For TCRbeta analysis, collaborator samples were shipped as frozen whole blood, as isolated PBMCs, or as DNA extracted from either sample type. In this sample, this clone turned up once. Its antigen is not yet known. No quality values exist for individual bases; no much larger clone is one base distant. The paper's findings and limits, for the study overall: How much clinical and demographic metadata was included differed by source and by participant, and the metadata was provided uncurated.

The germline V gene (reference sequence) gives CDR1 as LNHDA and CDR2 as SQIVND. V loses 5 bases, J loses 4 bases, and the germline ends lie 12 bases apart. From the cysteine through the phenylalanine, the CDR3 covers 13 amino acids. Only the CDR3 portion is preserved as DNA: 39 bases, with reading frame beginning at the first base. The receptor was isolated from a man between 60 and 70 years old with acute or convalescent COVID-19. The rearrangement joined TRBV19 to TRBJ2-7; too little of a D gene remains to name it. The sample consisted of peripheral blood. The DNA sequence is TGTGCCAGTAGTTGGGCATCTAATTACGAGCAGTACTTC. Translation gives CASSWASNYEQYF.